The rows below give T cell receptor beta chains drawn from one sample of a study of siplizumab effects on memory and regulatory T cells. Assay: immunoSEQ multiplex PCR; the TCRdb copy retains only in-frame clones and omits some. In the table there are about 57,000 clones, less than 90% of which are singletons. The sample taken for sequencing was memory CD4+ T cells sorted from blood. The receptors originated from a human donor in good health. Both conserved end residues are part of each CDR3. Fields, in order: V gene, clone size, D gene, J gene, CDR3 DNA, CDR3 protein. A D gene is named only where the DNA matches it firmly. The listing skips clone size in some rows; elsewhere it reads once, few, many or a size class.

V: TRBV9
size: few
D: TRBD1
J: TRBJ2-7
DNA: TGTGCCAGCAGCGGGACAGGGAAGCCCTACGAGCAGTACTTC
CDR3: CASSGTGKPYEQYF

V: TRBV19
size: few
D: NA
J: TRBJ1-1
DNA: TGTGCCAGTAAGGCGGACACTGAAGCTTTCTTT
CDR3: CASKADTEAFF

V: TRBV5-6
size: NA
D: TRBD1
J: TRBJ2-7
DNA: TGTGCCAGCAGCTCCTACCGGACAGGGACCACCTACGAGCAGTACTTC
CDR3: CASSSYRTGTTYEQYF

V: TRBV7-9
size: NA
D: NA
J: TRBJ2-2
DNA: TGTGCCAGCAGCCGGACGGGGGCGCCGAGAACCGGGGAGCTGTTTTTT
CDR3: CASSRTGAPRTGELFF

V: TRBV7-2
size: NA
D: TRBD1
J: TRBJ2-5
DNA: TGTGCCAGCAGCTTCCAGGGGGAAGAGACCCAGTACTTC
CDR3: CASSFQGEETQYF

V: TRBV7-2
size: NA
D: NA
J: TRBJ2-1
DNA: TGTGCCAGCAGCTTAGCGTGGGGTTCGGGATGGAATGAGCAGTTCTTC
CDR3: CASSLAWGSGWNEQFF

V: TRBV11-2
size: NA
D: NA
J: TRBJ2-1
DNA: TGTGCCAGCAGAAACGAGCCGGGCTCCTACAATGAGCAGTTCTTC
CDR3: CASRNEPGSYNEQFF

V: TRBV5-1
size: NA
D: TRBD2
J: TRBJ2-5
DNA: TGCGCCAGCAGCTTGGGGGGGACTACCTTCGAAGAGACCCAGTACTTC
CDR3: CASSLGGTTFEETQYF

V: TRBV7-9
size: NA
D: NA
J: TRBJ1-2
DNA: TGTGCCAGCAGCTTGCAGAGCCACTATGGCTACACCTTC
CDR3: CASSLQSHYGYTF

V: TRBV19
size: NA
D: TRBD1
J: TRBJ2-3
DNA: TGTGCCAGTAGTACAAAAATACAGGGGGGCAGCACAGATACGCAGTATTTT
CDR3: CASSTKIQGGSTDTQYF

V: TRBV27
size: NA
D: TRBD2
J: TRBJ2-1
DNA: TGTGCCAGCAGTTTATCGGGACTAGGGAATGAGCAGTTCTTC
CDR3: CASSLSGLGNEQFF

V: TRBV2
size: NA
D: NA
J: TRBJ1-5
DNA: TGTGCCAGCAGTCGTATGGGAGGTTCTGGGCAGCCCCAGCATTTT
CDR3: CASSRMGGSGQPQHF

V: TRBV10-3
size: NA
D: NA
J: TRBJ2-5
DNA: TGTGCCATCAGTGTTCAAGGACAAGGAATGGGGACCCAGTACTTC
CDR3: CAISVQGQGMGTQYF

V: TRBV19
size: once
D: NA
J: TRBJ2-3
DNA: TGTGCCAGTAAGAGAACAGATACGCAGTATTTT
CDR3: CASKRTDTQYF

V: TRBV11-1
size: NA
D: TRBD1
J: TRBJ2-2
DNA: TGTGCCAGCAGCTTGTTGACAGGGGCGAACACCGGGGAGCTGTTTTTT
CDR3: CASSLLTGANTGELFF

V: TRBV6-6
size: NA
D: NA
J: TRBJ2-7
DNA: TGTGCCAGCAGAAGAGGAGAAGGGAGTTACGAGCAGTACTTC
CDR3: CASRRGEGSYEQYF

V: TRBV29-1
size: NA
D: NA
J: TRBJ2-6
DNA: TGCAGCGTTGAAAGGGGAACTGGGGCCAACGTCCTGACTTTC
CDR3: CSVERGTGANVLTF